The 32 T cell receptor beta chains below come from one sample, sequenced in a study of CD8 T cells in ankylosing spondylitis. TCRdb re-derived calls from the 5' RACE reads in MiXCR, one entry per CDR3 protein. The top ten hold about 1% of the sample, which has about 450,000 distinct CDR3 sequences, roughly a quarter seen once. What these receptors recognize is not known. Study-wide findings and caveats: Apparently characteristic of ankylosing spondylitis blood was a TCR beta motif (roughly eight highly homologous variants).

Sequencing was performed on blood, either unsorted or a sorted T cell fraction (not recorded which). These receptors were obtained from a male donor with ankylosing spondylitis.

This chain uses TRBV6-1 with TRBJ2-7; D is unresolved. Between the trimmed V and J ends, which lost 6 bases and 0 bases, there was a span of 12 bases. Germline CDR1 reads MNHNS; CDR2 reads SASEGT. This CDR3 contains 14 residues. Written as DNA, the CDR3 is TGTGCCAGCAGCCGTAACAGTGACTCCTACGAGCAGTACGTC. Translating it yields CASSRNSDSYEQYV.

The rearrangement uses TRBV20-1 and TRBJ2-5; D possibly matches TRBD1 or TRBD2 (6 bases each). The germline V gene encodes CDR1 DFQATT and CDR2 SNEGSKA (reference sequence). This CDR3 contains 13 residues. Trimming pared 7 bases from V and 4 bases from J, leaving 16 bases between. This chain's CDR3 is CSVGGPRRETQYF. DNA of the CDR3: TGCAGTGTGGGGGGCCCTCGACGAGAGACCCAGTACTTC.

This clonotype was observed a handful of times. The J gene is TRBJ2-1, the V gene TRBV5-6; D remains unclear. V was cut by 3 bases and J by 0 bases, with 13 bases left in between. From germline, CDR1 is SGHDT and CDR2 YYEEEE. The CDR3 loop spans 16 amino acids. The chain's CDR3 is CASSYYLPGSYNEQFF. DNA for the CDR3: TGTGCCAGCAGCTACTATCTCCCTGGCTCCTACAATGAGCAGTTCTTC.

This clonotype has a handful of counts. The chain employs TRBV20-1 and TRBJ2-1; possible D gene TRBD2, 6 bases. Trimming removed 3 bases at V and 7 bases at J, with 19 bases between. This CDR3 region has 15 residues. CDR1 is DFQATT and CDR2 is SNEGSKA in the germline V gene (reference sequence). CDR3 sequence reads: CSASGGIDLGNEQFF. The CDR3 DNA reads TGCAGTGCTAGTGGGGGGATCGACCTCGGGAATGAGCAGTTCTTC.

The chain links TRBV14 to TRBJ2-1; perhaps TRBD1 as D (6 bases). V lost 3 bases to trimming and J lost 7 bases, with 13 bases between them. Per germline, CDR1 SGHDN and CDR2 FVKESK. CDR3 length equals 14 residues. In DNA form, the CDR3 reads TGTGCCAGCAGCCAGAACAGGGCCGGGAATGAGCAGTTCTTC. It yields the protein CASSQNRAGNEQFF.

The rearrangement uses TRBV24-1 and TRBJ2-1; 9 bases are a match to TRBD2. CDR1 KGHDR and CDR2 SFDVKD come from the germline V gene. CDR3 length: 15 residues. Losses at the gene ends were 5 bases for V and 6 bases for J; bases not matched to a gene: 7. The CDR3 DNA sequence: TGTGCCACCAGTGGTTTACTAGCGGGCGTCAATGAGCAGTTCTTC. It is translated as CATSGLLAGVNEQFF.

This clonotype was detected ten times or more. The genes are TRBV20-1 and TRBJ1-6; the D is unclear. The CDR3 has 13 residues. From germline, CDR1 is DFQATT and CDR2 SNEGSKA (reference sequence). Trimming shortened V by 6 bases and J by 8 bases, and 14 bases separated the two germline ends. The DNA for the CDR3 is TGCAGTGCGTTGGGTGTTGGTGATTCACCCCTCCACTTT. This codes for CSALGVGDSPLHF.

This chain links TRBV20-1 with TRBJ2-1; 7 bases fit TRBD2. Germline CDR1 and CDR2: DFQATT and SNEGSKA (reference sequence). This CDR3 region has 15 residues. V dropped 6 bases and J dropped 4; count of bases not matched to a gene: 12. The CDR3, as DNA: TGCAGTGCCTCCCCCGGAGCGGGATCTTACAATGAGCAGTTCTTC. Amino acids: CSASPGAGSYNEQFF.

This clonotype was counted at least ten times. This rearrangement joins TRBV12-3 or TRBV12-4 to TRBJ2-1, with 15 bases aligning to TRBD2. The CDR3 is made up of 16 amino acids. J was trimmed by 6 bases and V by 6 bases; bases with no gene match: 6. The CDR3 nucleotides read TGTGCCAGCAGCCCGGGACTAGCGGGAGGTGGCAATGAGCAGTTCTTC. Residues: CASSPGLAGGGNEQFF.

Only a few counts were recorded for this clonotype. The chain joins TRBV12-3 or TRBV12-4 to TRBJ2-5, with 8 positions matching TRBD2. V lost 7 bases, J lost 4 bases, and 11 bases stayed unmatched. The CDR3 is made up of 15 amino acids. The CDR3 DNA reads as TGTGCCAGCAACCTCCAAGCGGGAGCGCGAGAGACCCAGTACTTC. Encoded protein: CASNLQAGARETQYF.

The CDR3 spells CASSLRLAGGRGPDTQYF. The CDR3 coding sequence is TGCGCCAGCAGCTTACGGCTAGCGGGAGGGCGGGGTCCAGATACGCAGTATTTT. The genes are TRBV5-1 and TRBJ2-3; TRBD2 matches 12 bases. In germline, CDR1 is SGHRS, CDR2 YFSETQ. CDR3 length: 18 amino acids. Trimming at V came to 2 bases and at J to 4 bases, leaving 11 bases not matched to a gene.

CDR3 in DNA: TGTGCCGGAGGGAGCTCGAGGAACTATGGCTACACCTTC. This encodes CAGGSSRNYGYTF. This chain links TRBV30 with TRBJ1-2; no clear D gene. V gave up 8 bases and J gave up 2 bases, with 15 bases separating them. The CDR3 extends over 13 amino acids. Germline V gene data show CDR1 as GTSNPN and CDR2 as SVGIG (reference sequence).

This clonotype was counted ten times or more. The V and J genes are TRBV5-1 and TRBJ1-1, with a tentative D call TRBD1 (5 bases). The germline V gene has CDR1 SGHRS and CDR2 YFSETQ. V was cut by 4 bases and J by 3 bases, with 10 bases left in between. CDR3 length: 13 amino acids. For the CDR3, the DNA is TGCGCCAGCAGCCAGACGGGGGACACTGAAGCTTTCTTT. Translating gives CASSQTGDTEAFF.

This clonotype was seen only a few times. V gene TRBV15 combines with J gene TRBJ1-6; the D is unclear. CDR3 length equals 15 residues. CDR1 is LNHNV, CDR2 YYDKDF, per germline (reference sequence). V was pared by 2 bases and J by 10 bases, with 15 bases between. CDR3 DNA sequence: TGTGCCACCAGCAGACCCACAGCGTCCAACTCACCCCTCCACTTT. It encodes CATSRPTASNSPLHF. Full variable domain (rest looked up from reference TRBV15 and TRBJ1-6): DAMVIQNPRYQVTQFGKPVTLSCSQTLNHNVMYWYQQKSSQAPKLLFHYYDKDFNNEADTPDNFQSRRPNTSFCFLDIRSPGLGDTAMYLCATSRPTASNSPLHFGNGTRLTVT.

This rearrangement joins TRBV20-1 to TRBJ2-3; 7 nucleotides align to TRBD1. The CDR3 contains 16 residues. CDR1 is DFQATT and CDR2 is SNEGSKA in the germline V gene (reference sequence). Unmatched junction bases numbered 12, after V lost 6 bases and J lost 0 bases. CDR3 sequence reads: CSAQPLLRGSTDTQYF. CDR3 DNA: TGCAGTGCACAACCCCTGCTCAGGGGGAGCACAGATACGCAGTATTTT.

This clonotype was seen only a few times. The V and J genes are TRBV7-6 and TRBJ1-2, with no clear D. CDR3 length: 14 amino acids. V was pared by 1 base and J by 3 bases, with 9 bases between. In germline, CDR1 is SGHVS, CDR2 FNYEAQ. In DNA form, the CDR3 reads TGTGCCAGCAGCTTAGTTCCCCGAGACTATGGCTACACCTTC. Protein: CASSLVPRDYGYTF.

The V and J genes are TRBV11-2 and TRBJ2-1; TRBD2 is a possible D gene (5 bases). CDR1 SGHAT and CDR2 FQNNGV come from the germline V gene. V lost 5 bases to trimming and J lost 4 bases, with 24 bases between them. CDR3 length: 18 residues. The CDR3, as DNA: TGTGCCAGCAGCACACGCGCGGGCAATCCGGGCCAATACAATGAGCAGTTCTTC. Its protein is CASSTRAGNPGQYNEQFF.

V is TRBV5-6 and J is TRBJ2-7; TRBD2 agrees at 12 bases. Germline-derived CDR1 and CDR2 are SGHDT and YYEEEE. The CDR3 contains 15 residues. The V gene end was trimmed by 0 bases and the J gene end by 6 bases; junction bases not matched to a gene: 4. The DNA for the CDR3 is TGTGCCAGCAGCTTGGGACTAGCGGGAGCTTCCGAGCAGTACGTC. Protein: CASSLGLAGASEQYV.

The chain has TRBV11-2 and TRBJ2-7; possible D gene TRBD1, 6 bases. The CDR3 spans 12 residues. Germline V gene data show CDR1 as SGHAT and CDR2 as FQNNGV. V was shortened by 2 bases and J by 9 bases, with 11 bases between the two germline ends. CDR3 in DNA: TGTGCCAGCAGCTTACCTGGACAGCCGCAGTACTTC. This codes for CASSLPGQPQYF.

The rearrangement links TRBV4-2 to TRBJ1-3; 8 nucleotides align to TRBD1. The ends lost 4 bases at V and 0 bases at J; junction bases unmatched: 5. CDR3 size: 16 residues. CDR1 is LGHNA and CDR2 is YNFKEQ in the germline V gene. The CDR3 DNA follows: TGTGCCAGCAGCCTGGGACAGGCGGTCTCTGGAAACACCATATATTTT. This encodes CASSLGQAVSGNTIYF.

This clonotype appeared a few times. The chain recombines TRBV7-2 with TRBJ2-7, with 10 bases identical to TRBD2. The V gene's germline CDR1 is SGHTA and CDR2 FQGNSA. After removal of 1 base from V and 4 bases from J, the junction contained 4 bases not matched to a gene. The CDR3 is 15 residues long. The CDR3 region has the DNA TGTGCCAGCAGCTTAGAAGCGGGAGGGTGGTACGAGCAGTACTTC. This gives the protein CASSLEAGGWYEQYF.

This clonotype was observed a handful of times. V is TRBV18 and J is TRBJ2-1; D ambiguous. Germline values: CDR1 KGHSH, CDR2 LQKENI. V dropped 4 bases and J dropped 9 bases, with 13 bases sitting between them. This CDR3 is built from 13 residues. The CDR3 loop is CASSRTEAGEQFF. The CDR3 DNA sequence: TGTGCCAGCTCACGTACTGAGGCCGGTGAGCAGTTCTTC.

This clonotype was observed many times. The chain is built from TRBV12-3 or TRBV12-4 and TRBJ1-1, with D unclear. The CDR3 sequence is 14 residues long. The germline V and J ends were trimmed by 7 bases and 0 bases, with 12 bases remaining between them. DNA of the CDR3: TGTGCCAGCACCCGGATCAGCATGAACACTGAAGCTTTCTTT. Amino acids: CASTRISMNTEAFF.

This clonotype was seen more than once but under ten times. The chain couples TRBV12-3 or TRBV12-4 to TRBJ2-3; D unresolved. The V end was cut by 1 base, the J end by 0 bases, with 8 bases between. The CDR3 loop spans 15 amino acids. CDR3 DNA sequence: TGTGCCAGCAGTTTAGACTCCACTAGCACAGATACGCAGTATTTT. It codes for CASSLDSTSTDTQYF.

This clonotype was observed a few times. The rearrangement joins TRBV6-1 to TRBJ2-7, with 7 bases that match TRBD1. CDR3 length equals 14 residues. Trimming cost V 4 bases and J 2 bases; bases outside gene matches: 5. Germline CDR1 reads MNHNS; CDR2 reads SASEGT. Here the CDR3 reads CASSVDRAAYEQYF. As DNA, the CDR3 is TGTGCCAGCAGTGTCGACAGGGCCGCCTACGAGCAGTACTTC.

The chain employs TRBV5-1 and TRBJ2-1; 12 positions match TRBD2. Germline CDR1 is SGHRS and CDR2 is YFSETQ. With 1 base clipped from V and 8 bases from J, the junction kept 4 bases outside the gene matches. CDR3 length: 15 amino acids. The CDR3 DNA reads TGCGCCAGCAGCTTGCTAGCGGGAGGGGTCGATGAGCAGTTCTTC. Its protein product is CASSLLAGGVDEQFF.

Only a few counts were recorded for this clonotype. The chain links TRBV5-1 to TRBJ2-2, with a possible D match to TRBD2 (5 bases). The V gene's germline CDR1 is SGHRS and CDR2 YFSETQ. This CDR3 contains 18 residues. Trimming took off 1 base at V and 3 bases at J, with 19 bases between the two ends. CDR3 residues: CASSLSGASGSDTGELFF. In DNA, the CDR3 is TGCGCCAGCAGCTTGAGTGGTGCCAGCGGAAGCGACACCGGGGAGCTGTTTTTT. Full variable domain (rest looked up from reference TRBV5-1 and TRBJ2-2): KAGVTQTPRYLIKTRGQQVTLSCSPISGHRSVSWYQQTPGQGLQFLFEYFSETQRNKGNFPGRFSGRQFSNSRSEMNVSTLELGDSALYLCASSLSGASGSDTGELFFGEGSRLTVL.

This chain joins TRBV5-1 and TRBJ1-5, with D unclear. Between the trimmed V and J ends, which lost 4 bases and 7 bases, there was a span of 18 bases. Germline V gene sequence: CDR1 SGHRS, CDR2 YFSETQ. The CDR3 is made up of 15 amino acids. This CDR3 reads CASSPDAAGSQPQHF. CDR3 DNA sequence: TGCGCCAGCAGCCCGGACGCGGCGGGTTCACAGCCCCAGCATTTT.

This clonotype showed up just a few times. This chain connects TRBV20-1 to TRBJ1-4, with TRBD1 as a possible D gene (5 bases). The CDR3 contains 14 residues. V shed 3 bases and J shed 3 bases, with 11 bases lying between them. The germline V gene encodes CDR1 DFQATT and CDR2 SNEGSKA (reference sequence). The CDR3 DNA sequence: TGCAGTGCTAGCCCCAGGGCCTCTAATGAAAAACTGTTTTTT. It codes for CSASPRASNEKLFF.

A single count supports this clonotype. A much bigger clone sits one base away, suggesting this may be a read error. This chain joins TRBV20-1 and TRBJ2-1, with D perhaps matching TRBD1 or TRBD2 (5 bases each). Between the trimmed V and J ends, which lost 6 bases and 10 bases, there was a span of 22 bases. Looked up from germline, CDR1 is DFQATT and CDR2 is SNEGSKA (reference sequence). The CDR3 contains 14 residues. The CDR3 DNA reads as TGCAGTGCACCCCCTAGCCTAAGTACAGGAGAGCAGTTCTTC. This encodes CSAPPSLSTGEQFF.

This clonotype was seen a handful of times. CDR3 bases: TGCAGTGCTAGAGATATGGTGAAGGACACTGAAGCTTTCTTT. This translates into CSARDMVKDTEAFF. J is TRBJ1-1 and V is TRBV20-1; D uncertain. This CDR3 contains 14 residues. Germline V gives CDR1 DFQATT, CDR2 SNEGSKA (reference sequence). The V and J ends lost 0 bases and 3 bases respectively, with 11 bases between them.

The V call is TRBV5-1, the J call TRBJ1-2, with D unresolved. CDR1 SGHRS and CDR2 YFSETQ come from the germline V gene. CDR3 length equals 13 residues. Trimming pared 4 bases from V and 0 bases from J, leaving 7 bases between. CDR3: CASSPMTNYGYTF. As DNA, the CDR3 is TGCGCCAGCAGCCCAATGACTAACTATGGCTACACCTTC. Full variable domain (missing parts from reference TRBV5-1 and TRBJ1-2): KAGVTQTPRYLIKTRGQQVTLSCSPISGHRSVSWYQQTPGQGLQFLFEYFSETQRNKGNFPGRFSGRQFSNSRSEMNVSTLELGDSALYLCASSPMTNYGYTFGSGTRLTVV.